The T cell receptor (beta chain) described here comes from a study of PD-L1 blockade in urothelial cancer (dated by TCRdb to 2016 to 2017). Some background on the complete study: Every patient began therapy in about 2014 and was given atezolizumab 1,200 mg intravenously every 3 weeks. An ECOG performance status of 0 or 1 was recorded for the patients, and 0 to 3 prior chemotherapy regimens had been received by the patients. Durable clinical benefit was achieved by nine patients and was not achieved by 20 patients. In the same patients who had TCR sequencing, pretreatment tumors also underwent whole exome sequencing and RNA sequencing. Progression-free survival longer than 6 months counted as durable clinical benefit, and TCR features were additionally tested against both progression-free and overall survival. Pretreatment blood TCR-seq was available for about 28 patients, at least one posttreatment blood collection was obtained for 25 or so patients, and tumor TCR-seq was available for 25 or so patients. Blood samples gave a median of about 130,000 T cells and approximately 81,000 unique TCRs, with a median clonality of roughly 0.081. Blood samples were analyzed at 3 weeks after treatment start (second dose) and at 6 weeks after treatment start. About 90% of the 29 patients were males with bladder-origin urothelial cancer, and 18 of 29 reported a prior smoking history. Pretreatment tumor samples, along with matched peripheral blood collected serially before and after atezolizumab treatment, underwent TCR sequencing. Somatic, immune and clinical correlates of response to PD-L1 blockade with atezolizumab in urothelial cancer were the focus of an exploratory multi-omic analysis. What the research found in general, with its limitations: Small sample size (n ≈ 30) and many exploratory analyses mean the results are intended to be hypothesis-generating. Patients with durable benefit showed greater expansion of tumor-associated TCR clones in peripheral blood 3 weeks after starting treatment (n of about 20, p = 0.022). A pretreatment peripheral blood TCR clonality below the median was linked to improved progression-free and overall survival.

Looking up the germline V gene yields CDR1 SGHDT and CDR2 YYEEEE. The germline V end is reduced by 4 bases and the J end by 5 bases; junction bases left unmatched: 4. The CDR3 spans 14 residues, from the cysteine through the phenylalanine. The kept DNA is CDR3 alone, 42 bases in frame from the first base. Points on this clone: Its binding antigen is unknown. No much larger clonotype is one base removed from it; base qualities were not supplied.

Each PCR received spiked-in synthetic TCR analog templates so that absolute template abundance could be estimated from read counts. The immunoSEQ assay used bias-controlled V and J gene primers to amplify TCRbeta CDR3 regions from genomic DNA. Sequencing of rearranged TCRbeta segments was performed at approximately 20X coverage. Processing in the source paper ran as follows. Clustering was used to correct sequencing errors, and CDR3s were annotated against IMGT to assign V, D and J genes. Out-of-frame and stop-codon sequences were excluded, and only productive TCRbeta rearrangements were used in downstream analyses. Clonality was computed as one minus Shannon entropy normalized by the log of the number of unique productive sequences. Fisher's exact test with Benjamini-Hochberg correction, at a threshold of adjusted p below 0.01, was used to find clones that differed between time points or between blood and tumor. The immuneACCESS repertoire file appears here via TCRdb, limited to in-frame rearrangements. These files lack a portion of the clones; in checked studies, under half of the deficit traces to unresolved V genes, and the cause of the others is not known. The V and J calls and clone size are taken from that table; D and trimming were inferred from the DNA. Across this sample there are about 74,000 clones, with about nine tenths seen only once. The biggest ten clones account for 3.5% to 5% of the sample.

Per the publication, the time point label means: pretreatment peripheral blood. The cohort included about 30 patients with locally advanced or metastatic urothelial carcinoma who were treated at Memorial Sloan Kettering on a trial protocol. Peripheral blood mononuclear cells were collected from each patient pretreatment and during treatment, giving between 1 and 8 total time points per patient. The Qiagen DNeasy Blood extraction kit was used to purify genomic DNA from total PBMCs and tumor samples. PBMCs were collected pretreatment and during treatment and were isolated and stored as previously described.

This TCR came from a man in his 70s with urothelial cancer. Sequencing was performed on PBMCs, taken around atezolizumab (anti-PD-L1) treatment. The chain uses TRBV5-6 and TRBJ2-3; 10 nucleotides in the junction match TRBD2. In nucleotide form, the sequence is TGTGCCAGCAGCCTAGCGGGAGTAGGAGATACGCAGTATTTT. Its product reads: CASSLAGVGDTQYF.